This entry describes one T cell receptor (beta chain). Its specificity is not known. The ends were cut back, 4 bases at V and 1 base at J, with 15 bases in the middle. The CDR3 contains 16 residues. Germline CDR1 is SGHTA and CDR2 is FQGNSA. These donors counted as nominally healthy when sampled, but unrecorded immune exposures were likely. Use of 60 Vbeta and 13 Jbeta primers characterized the PCR. Assay used: immunoSEQ multiplex PCR; TCRdb lists only in-frame clones, some missing. Of some 130,000 clones listed, 73% are singletons. This specimen comes from a study of cytomegalovirus exposure and HLA in healthy donors. General study points: Presence/absence analyses treated sequencing depth as roughly uniform across donors. Association of a missense DCLRE1C variant with TCR beta V- and J-gene trimming was reported in a later analysis.

Sequencing input: PBMCs. The clonotype was recovered from a woman in her forties in good health and CMV-seronegative. The gene calls are TRBV7-2 and TRBJ2-3; D is perhaps TRBD2 (5 bases). The CDR3 here is CASSSPNSVGTDTQYF. The CDR3, as DNA: TGTGCCAGCAGCTCCCCCAATAGCGTCGGCACAGATACGCAGTATTTT.